Here is one T cell receptor (beta chain) with its context. This clone's antigen is unknown. No much larger clone exists at a distance of one base, and base qualities are not known. The cohort was made up of roughly 670 healthy bone marrow donors. Cohort members were all nominally healthy when sampled, although unrecorded immune exposures were likely present. The donor was CMV seropositive and belonged to the group of 250 to 350 seropositive cohort members. Each donor provided a peripheral blood sample, and peripheral blood mononuclear cells were used for TCR beta sequencing. The Qiagen DNeasy Blood Extraction Kit was used to extract genomic DNA from the blood cell samples. The data originate from a study of cytomegalovirus exposure and HLA in healthy donors (dated by TCRdb to between 2016 and 2019). The study in broad terms: An earlier analysis of approximately 640 of the donors reported 250 to 300 Gb of sequence data and 117 million unique TCR beta sequences from around 200 million T cells. An early release that covered approximately 600 HLA-typed donors contained approximately 300 gigabases of sequencing data and 75 million to 100 million unique TCR sequences. The genetic ancestry cluster associated with self-reported Caucasian donors included 65% to 90% of the approximately 430 genotyped donors. The study aimed to test whether cataloging public T cell receptors could reveal signatures of past pathogen exposure. The study profiled the T cell repertoires of 666 subjects by immunosequencing and related them to cytomegalovirus serostatus. Along with the approximately 600-subject first cohort, a separate validation cohort of over 90 different subjects was used. To predict cytomegalovirus infection status, the study combined high-throughput TCR immunosequencing, statistical association of individual TCRs with disease status, and machine learning. A later analysis re-analyzed previously published TCR beta repertoires from 666 donors and added high-resolution HLA genotyping to study TCR occurrence patterns. Rather than drawing on any new phenotypic data, the later analysis identified candidate immune exposures from TCR beta sequences and the way those sequences occurred across donors. An earlier analysis of about 600 of the donors used high-throughput TCR beta sequencing to judge whether each TCR beta V gene segment behaved as functional or pseudogenic. Donor age, sex, ethnicity and CMV serostatus were compiled together with the repertoire data. In a later genetic analysis, genome-wide SNP genotypes for 398 of the 666 donors were used, and that subset was treated as a discovery cohort. All discovery cohort repertoires had been generated on a single sequencing platform. Both class I and class II loci were covered by HLA typing, at four-digit resolution. The number of donors typed differed by locus, with about 629-630 for A, B, C, DRB1 and DQB1, around 520 for DQA1, over 600 for DPA1, and approximately 470 for DPB1. Five DR-DQ haplotypes were treated as single units for association and clustering because of strong linkage in the cohort. Across approximately 400 genotyped donors of the cohort, an average of 235,054 unique TCR beta nucleotide sequences per donor were sequenced, and roughly 20% of those sequences were non-productive. The research as a whole found: In the study, approximately 150 TCR beta chains were listed as associated with cytomegalovirus. CMV serostatus was the only immune exposure information available for the cohort. Because HLA typing was missing for some donors at each locus, association tests included only the typed subset. A later analysis found that most CMV-associated TCR beta chains appeared HLA-restricted, with HLA associations seemingly driven largely by CMV exposure. A further reported finding was that TCR beta sequences accurately predicted the HLA-A and HLA-B alleles for most subjects in the first cohort. A cluster of highly shared sequence variants was judged likely to be a technical artifact of the sequencing pipeline. The authors suggested that the approach could potentially be extended to other disease states and immunological phenotypes. In a later analysis, the rate of TCR association differed among HLA loci, with DRB1 alleles having the most associated TCRs and HLA-C alleles having the fewest. While some public TCRs were present in many individuals, most TCR sequences turned up only very rarely across donors. Linkage disequilibrium might explain the correlated functional status among segregating V segments, but an unknown experimental factor could not be ruled out. Because counts were too low, seventeen rarely observed V segments, including chromosome 9 orphons, were excluded from the earlier analysis of 587 of the donors. In a later genetic analysis, fewer N-insertions in productive TCRs were reported among donors in an Asian-associated ancestry cluster than the roughly 700-donor mean. In a later analysis, several top co-occurrence clusters were reported to appear linked to parvovirus B19, influenza, CMV and Epstein-Barr virus. Roughly uniform sequencing depth across donors was assumed in presence/absence analyses, although this assumption may not hold. The 87-base-pair reads could not distinguish some IMGT-functional V segments, including TRBV6-2 and TRBV6-3, so those segments were excluded. In a later analysis, HLA-associated TCR beta chains showed more clonal expansion and lower generation probabilities than non-associated chains that were equally common. A few of the identified cytomegalovirus-associated TCR beta chains were confirmed in vitro to be specific for cytomegalovirus antigens. V-gene and J-gene trimming of TCR beta chains was associated with a missense DCLRE1C variant in a later genetic analysis, and the association was replicated in an independent cohort. In this cohort, only TCR beta chains were sequenced, and detectable features were limited by the absence of alpha or paired-chain data. The classifier was reported to diagnose cytomegalovirus status with high specificity and sensitivity in both the original cohort and the validation cohort. A later analysis associated about 17,000 TCR beta sequences with specific HLA alleles at a false discovery rate of 0.05. In an earlier analysis of some 640 of the donors, most TCR beta V segments were observed in productive rearrangements about 87% or about 30% of the time, broadly matching IMGT annotations. Strong co-occurrence of HLA alleles, especially DR and DQ, made assigning TCR associations to individual alleles difficult.

At the junction V is shortened by 0 bases and J by 3 bases, with 12 bases in between. The CDR3 covers 16 residues, taking in both the cysteine and the phenylalanine. Only the CDR3 DNA stays, 48 bases, in frame from base 1. The germline V gene specifies SGHRS as CDR1 and YFSETQ as CDR2. Library prep was done by the immunoSEQ multiplex PCR assay. A mixture of 60 forward primers for TCR Vbeta segments and 13 reverse primers for TCR Jbeta segments was used in the multiplex PCR. The CDR3 region of rearranged TCR beta genes was amplified from genomic DNA with a multiplex PCR assay. Amplified TCR beta libraries were sequenced as 87-base-pair reads on the Illumina HiSeq System. Regarding the original processing steps: In a later analysis, tens of millions of unique TCR beta chains were counted across the roughly 670 repertoires, and approximately 11 million of these chains were shared by at least two donors. To remove PCR and sequencing errors, raw reads were error-corrected and collapsed into unique sequences using a nearest-neighbor algorithm that merged closely related sequences. CDR3 sequences were aligned to IMGT reference sequences to assign V, D and J gene segments. Each retained sequence needed at least a six-nucleotide match to both a V gene segment and a J gene segment. A rearrangement was called productive if the CDR3 had no stop codons and remained in frame with V and J, and every other rearrangement was called non-productive. Following IMGT convention, CDR3 was defined as the stretch from the second conserved V-encoded cysteine up to the conserved J-encoded phenylalanine. In an earlier analysis of roughly 610 of the donors, sequences lacking an unambiguous match to a single V gene segment were excluded. An earlier analysis of fewer than 750 of the donors classified V segments as functional when productive rearrangements were above 56.7% and as segregating when the standard deviation between donors was above 5%. A statistical classification framework was built for diagnosing cytomegalovirus status from the catalog of TCR beta chain sequences. In a later analysis, TCR nucleotide sequences were compared against IMGT/GENE-DB human TR gene sequences so that V and J genes could be assigned. The TCRdist pipeline was used in a later analysis to assign CDR3 sequences and most-parsimonious VDJ recombination scenarios. In a later analysis, each TCR beta chain was defined by its CDR3 amino acid sequence together with its V-gene family, and reads without a unique V-gene family were excluded. In a later analysis, nearly 600 highly shared, low-generation-probability nucleotide sequences were removed to address suspected cross-contamination and a sequencing artifact. A later analysis calculated a clonal expansion index for each public chain from normalized within-repertoire ranks of inferred template counts. Generation probabilities in a later analysis came from a VDJ recombination model fitted to out-of-frame rearrangements, and those results were checked against IGoR. Hypergeometric tests were used in a later analysis to score TCR-TCR, TCR-HLA and TCR-CMV co-occurrence, with a repertoire-size bias correction applied to the TCR pairs. False discovery rates were estimated in a later analysis by permuting HLA or CMV assignments 20 times. In a later analysis, co-occurring TCRs were grouped using DBSCAN, with TCRdist sequence similarity added in when clustering inside HLA-allele-positive subsets. Repertoires with fewer than 30,000 or more than 120,000 public chains were left out of co-occurrence clustering, as were about five repertoires with anomalous nucleotide sharing. In its TCRdb copy, this immuneACCESS table keeps in-frame sequences only and misses some clones. Where compared with another copy, unresolved V genes explain less than half of these, and the others have no known cause. V and J calls and clone size are copied from that table; D and trimming were computed from the DNA. The sample table shows about 120,000 clones, and 70% to 85% are seen once. 4.5% to 5% of the sample belongs to the ten largest clones.

Sequencing was done on a sample of PBMCs. This sequence originates from a man over 45 in good health and CMV-seropositive. The rearranged segments are TRBV5-1 and TRBJ2-2; D gene: possibly TRBD1, on 6 matching bases. The DNA sequence is as follows: TGCGCCAGCAGCTTGGACTCCGCAGGGGACACCGGGGAGCTGTTTTTT. This codes for CASSLDSAGDTGELFF. This CDR3, with the reference TRBV5-1 and TRBJ2-2 proteins standing in past its ends, gives the full variable domain KAGVTQTPRYLIKTRGQQVTLSCSPISGHRSVSWYQQTPGQGLQFLFEYFSETQRNKGNFPGRFSGRQFSNSRSEMNVSTLELGDSALYLCASSLDSAGDTGELFFGEGSRLTVL.